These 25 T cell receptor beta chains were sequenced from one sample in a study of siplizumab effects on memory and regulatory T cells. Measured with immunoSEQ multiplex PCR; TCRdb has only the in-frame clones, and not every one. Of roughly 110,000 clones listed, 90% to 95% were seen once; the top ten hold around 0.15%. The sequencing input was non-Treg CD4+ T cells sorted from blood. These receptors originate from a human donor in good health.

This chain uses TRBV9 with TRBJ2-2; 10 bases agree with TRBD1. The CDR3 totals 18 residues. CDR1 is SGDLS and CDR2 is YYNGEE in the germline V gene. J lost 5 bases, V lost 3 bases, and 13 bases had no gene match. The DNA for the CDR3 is TGTGCCAGCAGCGGAGGACAGGGGGGTTGGGGTGAAACCGGGGAGCTGTTTTTT. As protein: CASSGGQGGWGETGELFF.

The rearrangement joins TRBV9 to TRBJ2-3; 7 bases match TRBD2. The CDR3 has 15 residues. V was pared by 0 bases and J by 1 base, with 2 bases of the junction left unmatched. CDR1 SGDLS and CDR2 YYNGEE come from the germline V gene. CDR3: CASSVVLAGTDTQYF. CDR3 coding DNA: TGTGCCAGCAGCGTAGTCCTAGCGGGCACAGATACGCAGTATTTT.

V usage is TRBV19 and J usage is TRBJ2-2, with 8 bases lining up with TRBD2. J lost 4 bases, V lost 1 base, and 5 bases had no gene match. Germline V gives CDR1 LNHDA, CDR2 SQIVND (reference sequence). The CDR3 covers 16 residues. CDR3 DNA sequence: TGTGCCAGTAGTATAGGCGGGACTAGTGGCACCGGGGAGCTGTTTTTT. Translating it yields CASSIGGTSGTGELFF.

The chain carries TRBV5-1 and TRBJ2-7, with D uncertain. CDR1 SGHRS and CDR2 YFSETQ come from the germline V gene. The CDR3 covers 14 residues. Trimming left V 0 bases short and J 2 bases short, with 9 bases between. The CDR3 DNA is TGCGCCAGCAGCTTGGCAGAAGAAGCCTACGAGCAGTACTTC. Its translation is CASSLAEEAYEQYF.

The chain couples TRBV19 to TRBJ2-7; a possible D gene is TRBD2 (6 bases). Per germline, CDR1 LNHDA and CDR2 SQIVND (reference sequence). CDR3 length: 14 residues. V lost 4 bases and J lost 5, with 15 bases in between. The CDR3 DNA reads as TGTGCCAGTAGTAAATATATGGGAGGCGACGAGCAGTACTTC. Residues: CASSKYMGGDEQYF.

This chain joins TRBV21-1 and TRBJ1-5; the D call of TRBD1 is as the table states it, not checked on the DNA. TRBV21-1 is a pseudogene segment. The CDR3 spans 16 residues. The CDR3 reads CASSNTGPQGSQPQHF. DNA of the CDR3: TGTGCCAGCAGCAATACAGGGCCACAGGGGTCTCAGCCCCAGCATTTT.

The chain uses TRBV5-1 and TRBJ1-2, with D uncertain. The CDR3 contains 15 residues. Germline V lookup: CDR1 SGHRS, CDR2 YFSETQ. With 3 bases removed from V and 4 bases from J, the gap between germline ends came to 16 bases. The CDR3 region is CASSSSPPRSYGYTF. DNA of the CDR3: TGCGCCAGCAGCTCCAGCCCCCCTCGGAGCTATGGCTACACCTTC.

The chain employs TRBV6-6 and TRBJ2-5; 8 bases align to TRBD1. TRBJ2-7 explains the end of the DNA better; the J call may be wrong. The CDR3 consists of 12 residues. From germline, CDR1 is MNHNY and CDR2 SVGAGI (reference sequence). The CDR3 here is CATRTGSYEQYF. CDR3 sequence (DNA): TGTGCCACGCGGACAGGGTCCTACGAGCAGTACTTC.

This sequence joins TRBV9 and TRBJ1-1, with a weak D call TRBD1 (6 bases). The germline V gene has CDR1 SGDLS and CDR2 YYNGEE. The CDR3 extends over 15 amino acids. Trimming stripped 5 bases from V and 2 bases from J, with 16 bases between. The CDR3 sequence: CASRPNTGPNTEAFF. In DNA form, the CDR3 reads TGTGCCAGCAGGCCGAATACAGGGCCCAACACTGAAGCTTTCTTT.

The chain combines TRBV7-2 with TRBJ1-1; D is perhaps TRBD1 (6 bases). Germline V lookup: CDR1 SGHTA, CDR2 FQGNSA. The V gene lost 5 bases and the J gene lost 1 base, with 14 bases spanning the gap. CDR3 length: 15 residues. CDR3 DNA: TGTGCCAGCAGCGTCTCGGGACACGCGAACACTGAAGCTTTCTTT. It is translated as CASSVSGHANTEAFF.

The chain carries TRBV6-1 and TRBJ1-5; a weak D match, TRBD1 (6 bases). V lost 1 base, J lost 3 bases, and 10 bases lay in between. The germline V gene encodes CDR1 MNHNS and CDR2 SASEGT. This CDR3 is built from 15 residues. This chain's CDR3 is CASSEVSGANQPQHF. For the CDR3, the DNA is TGTGCCAGCAGTGAAGTGTCGGGGGCCAATCAGCCCCAGCATTTT.

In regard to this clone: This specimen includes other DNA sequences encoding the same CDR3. CDR3 in DNA: TGTGCCAGCTCCCCGGACAGGGGCTATGGCTACACCTTC. As protein: CASSPDRGYGYTF. The chain joins TRBV18 to TRBJ1-2; 9 nucleotides align to TRBD1. V was pared by 6 bases and J by 4 bases, with 3 bases of the junction left unmatched. Germline V gene sequence: CDR1 KGHSH, CDR2 LQKENI. The CDR3 consists of 13 residues.

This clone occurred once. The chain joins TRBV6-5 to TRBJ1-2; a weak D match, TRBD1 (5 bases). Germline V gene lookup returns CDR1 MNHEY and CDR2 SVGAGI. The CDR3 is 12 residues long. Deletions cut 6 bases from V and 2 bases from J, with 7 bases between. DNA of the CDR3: TGTGCCAGCAGGGGACCAAACTATGGCTACACCTTC. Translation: CASRGPNYGYTF.

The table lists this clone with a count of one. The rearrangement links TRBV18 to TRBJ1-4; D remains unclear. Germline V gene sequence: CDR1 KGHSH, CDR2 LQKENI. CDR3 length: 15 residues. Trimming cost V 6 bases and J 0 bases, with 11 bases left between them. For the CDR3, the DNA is TGTGCCAGCTCGCCGGCAGCTTCAACTAATGAAAAACTGTTTTTT. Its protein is CASSPAASTNEKLFF.

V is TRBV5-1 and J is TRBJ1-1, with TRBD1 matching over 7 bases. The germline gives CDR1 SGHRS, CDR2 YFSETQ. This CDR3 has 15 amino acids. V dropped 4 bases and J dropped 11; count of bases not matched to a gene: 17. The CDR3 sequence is CASSPLGQFILGAFF. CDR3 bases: TGCGCCAGCAGCCCACTGGGACAGTTTATTCTGGGGGCTTTCTTT.

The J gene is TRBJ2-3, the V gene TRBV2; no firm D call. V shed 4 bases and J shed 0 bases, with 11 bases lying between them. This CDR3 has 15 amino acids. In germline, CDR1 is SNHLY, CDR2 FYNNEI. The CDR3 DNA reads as TGTGCCAGCAGTGTGGGTATACCTAGCACAGATACGCAGTATTTT. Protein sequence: CASSVGIPSTDTQYF.

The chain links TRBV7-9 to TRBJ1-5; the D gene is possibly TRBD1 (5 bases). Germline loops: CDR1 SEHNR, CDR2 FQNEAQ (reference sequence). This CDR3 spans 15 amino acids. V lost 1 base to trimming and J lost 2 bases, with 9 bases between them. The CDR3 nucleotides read TGTGCCAGCAGCTTAGAGGGGAAAGGCAATCAGCCCCAGCATTTT. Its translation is CASSLEGKGNQPQHF.

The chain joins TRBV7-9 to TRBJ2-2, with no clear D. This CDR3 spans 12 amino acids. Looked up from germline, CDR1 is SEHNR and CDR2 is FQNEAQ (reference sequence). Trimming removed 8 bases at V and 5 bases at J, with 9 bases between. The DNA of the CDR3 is TGTGCCAGCGCCCTGGGTACCGGGGAGCTGTTTTTT. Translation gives CASALGTGELFF.

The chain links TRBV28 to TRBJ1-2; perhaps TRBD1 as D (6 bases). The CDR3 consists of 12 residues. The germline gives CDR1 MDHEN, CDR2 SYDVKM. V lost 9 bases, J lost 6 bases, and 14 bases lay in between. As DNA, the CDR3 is TGTGCCAGTATACTCCAGGGGCATGGCTACACCTTC. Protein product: CASILQGHGYTF.

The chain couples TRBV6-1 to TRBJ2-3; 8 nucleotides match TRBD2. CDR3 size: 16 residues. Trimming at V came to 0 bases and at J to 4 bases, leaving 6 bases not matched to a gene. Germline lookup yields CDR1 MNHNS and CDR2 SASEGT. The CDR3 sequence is CASSEALIAGPDTQYF. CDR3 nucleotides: TGTGCCAGCAGTGAAGCGTTAATAGCGGGGCCAGATACGCAGTATTTT.

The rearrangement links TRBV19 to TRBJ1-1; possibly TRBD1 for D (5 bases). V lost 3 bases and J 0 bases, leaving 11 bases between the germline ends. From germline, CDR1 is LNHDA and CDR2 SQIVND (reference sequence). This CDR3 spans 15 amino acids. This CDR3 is CASSIQAGMNTEAFF. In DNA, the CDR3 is TGTGCCAGTAGTATTCAGGCAGGGATGAACACTGAAGCTTTCTTT.

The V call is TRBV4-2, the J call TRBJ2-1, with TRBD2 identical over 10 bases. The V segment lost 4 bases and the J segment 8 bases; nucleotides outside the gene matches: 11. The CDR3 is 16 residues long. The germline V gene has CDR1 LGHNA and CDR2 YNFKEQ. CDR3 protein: CASSPPPSGGAHEQFF. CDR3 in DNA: TGTGCCAGCAGCCCACCCCCCAGCGGGGGGGCCCATGAGCAGTTCTTC.

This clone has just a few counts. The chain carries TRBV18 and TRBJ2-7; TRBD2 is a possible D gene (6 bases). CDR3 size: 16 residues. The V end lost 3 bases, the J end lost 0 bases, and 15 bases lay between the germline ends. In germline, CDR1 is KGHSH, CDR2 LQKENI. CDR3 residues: CASSPRDGSRSYEQYF. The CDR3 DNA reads TGTGCCAGCTCACCGCGGGACGGTAGTCGCTCCTACGAGCAGTACTTC. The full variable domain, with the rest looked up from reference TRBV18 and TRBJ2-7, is NAGVMQNPRHLVRRRGQEARLRCSPMKGHSHVYWYRQLPEEGLKFMVYLQKENIIDESGMPKERFSAEFPKEGPSILRIQQVVRGDSAAYFCASSPRDGSRSYEQYFGPGTRLTVT.

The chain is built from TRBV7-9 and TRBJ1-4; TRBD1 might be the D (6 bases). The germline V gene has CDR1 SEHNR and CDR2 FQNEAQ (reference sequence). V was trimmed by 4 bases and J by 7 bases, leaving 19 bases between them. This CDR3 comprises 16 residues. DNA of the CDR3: TGTGCCAGCAGCTCTCCCGGGGGGCGCGATTCTGAAAAACTGTTTTTT. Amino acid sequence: CASSSPGGRDSEKLFF.

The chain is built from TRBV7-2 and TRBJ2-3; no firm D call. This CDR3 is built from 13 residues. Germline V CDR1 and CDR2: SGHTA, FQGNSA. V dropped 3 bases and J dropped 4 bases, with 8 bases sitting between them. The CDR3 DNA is TGTGCCAGCAGCTTTTCCCTGGCAGATACGCAGTATTTT. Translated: CASSFSLADTQYF.